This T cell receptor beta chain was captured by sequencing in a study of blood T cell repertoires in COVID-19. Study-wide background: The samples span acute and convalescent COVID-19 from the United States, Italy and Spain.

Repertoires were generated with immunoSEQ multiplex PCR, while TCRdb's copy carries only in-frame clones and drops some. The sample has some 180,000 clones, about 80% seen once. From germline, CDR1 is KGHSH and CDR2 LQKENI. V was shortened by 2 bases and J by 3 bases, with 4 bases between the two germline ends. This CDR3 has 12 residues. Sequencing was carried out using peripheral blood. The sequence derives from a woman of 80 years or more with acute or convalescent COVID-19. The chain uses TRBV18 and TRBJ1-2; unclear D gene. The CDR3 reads CASSPGHYGYTF. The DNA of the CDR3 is TGTGCCAGCTCACCAGGGCACTATGGCTACACCTTC.